The present entry profiles one T cell receptor (beta chain) with its context. Its antigen remains unknown. The data were obtained in a study of shared clonotypes between healthy human individuals. Notes on the study in general: Clonotype sharing levels among donors were expected to vary with sequencing depth.

The test was conducted at deep level. It was on ten immunoSEQ deep assay plates that unsorted PBMC DNA was sequenced. Produced via immunoSEQ multiplex PCR; TCRdb's table is partial and in-frame only. Found here are about 470,000 clones, roughly three quarters of them singletons; the top ten hold about 12%. Germline trimming cut 0 bases from V and 2 bases from J; bases unmatched to any gene: 0. The V gene's germline CDR1 is SEHNR and CDR2 FQNEAQ (reference sequence). The CDR3 runs to 15 residues. The specimen was PBMCs. This clonotype was obtained from a woman in her thirties or forties in good health. Some clones in this sample may be carry-over from other donors' samples. This chain links TRBV7-9 with TRBJ2-1; 8 nucleotides agree with TRBD2. The CDR3 protein is CASSLASGAYNEQFF. In nucleotides, the CDR3 is TGTGCCAGCAGCTTAGCTAGCGGGGCCTACAATGAGCAGTTCTTC.